These T cell receptor beta chains were read from a single sample in a study of blood T cells in healthy people across ages. TCRdb re-called the 5' RACE reads through MiXCR, storing one row per CDR3 protein. The profile shows 650,000 to 1,000,000 distinct CDR3 sequences, 35% to 40% of them singletons. Sequenced material: blood. The receptors originated from a young man in good health. CDR3s include the opening cysteine and the closing phenylalanine or tryptophan. Fields, in order: clone size, D gene, CDR3 length, V gene, J gene, CDR3 protein, CDR3 DNA. A D gene is named only where the DNA matches it firmly. Not every row has a clone size; where given, it reads once, few, many or a size class.

abundance: .; d_gene: .; len: 16; v_gene: TRBV21-1; j_gene: TRBJ2-1; CDR3aa: CASSKIRDVLSWEQFF; CDR3nt: TGTGCCAGCAGCAAGATTAGGGACGTTCTATCCTGGGAGCAGTTCTTC
abundance: .; d_gene: TRBD1; len: 13; v_gene: TRBV9; j_gene: TRBJ2-4; CDR3aa: CASSRDSRNIQYF; CDR3nt: TGTGCCAGCAGCCGGGACAGCAGGAACATTCAGTACTTC
abundance: once; d_gene: .; len: 12; v_gene: TRBV12-3/TRBV12-4; j_gene: TRBJ1-2; CDR3aa: CASSRAEGGYTF; CDR3nt: TGTGCCAGCAGCCGAGCGGAGGGAGGCTACACCTTC
abundance: .; d_gene: .; len: 13; v_gene: TRBV6-6; j_gene: TRBJ1-1; CDR3aa: CASSYGFYTEAFF; CDR3nt: TGTGCCAGCAGTTACGGGTTTTACACTGAAGCTTTCTTT
abundance: .; d_gene: .; len: 13; v_gene: TRBV4-1; j_gene: TRBJ2-2; CDR3aa: CASSQVGPDELFF; CDR3nt: TGCGCCAGCAGCCAAGTTGGACCCGATGAGCTGTTTTTT
abundance: few; d_gene: .; len: 14; v_gene: TRBV28; j_gene: TRBJ2-4; CDR3aa: CASSLDVTGDIQYF; CDR3nt: TGTGCCAGCAGTTTGGACGTCACAGGAGACATTCAGTACTTC
abundance: once; d_gene: .; len: 15; v_gene: TRBV5-1; j_gene: TRBJ1-2; CDR3aa: CASNLGGTLDYGYTF; CDR3nt: TGCGCCAGCAACCTGGGCGGGACGCTGGACTATGGCTACACCTTC
abundance: .; d_gene: TRBD1; len: 13; v_gene: TRBV25-1; j_gene: TRBJ1-2; CDR3aa: CASRDRDYYGYTF; CDR3nt: TGTGCCAGCAGAGACAGGGATTACTATGGCTACACCTTC
abundance: .; d_gene: .; len: 15; v_gene: TRBV4-2; j_gene: TRBJ2-2; CDR3aa: CTSGPPLSHTGELFF; CDR3nt: TGTACCAGCGGGCCCCCTCTGTCGCATACCGGGGAGCTGTTTTTT
abundance: .; d_gene: .; len: 14; v_gene: TRBV28; j_gene: TRBJ2-7; CDR3aa: CASSFQRYSYEQYF; CDR3nt: TGTGCCAGCAGTTTCCAGCGGTACTCCTACGAGCAGTACTTC
abundance: few; d_gene: .; len: 18; v_gene: TRBV4-1; j_gene: TRBJ1-1; CDR3aa: CASSQDRDAAIGGTEAFF; CDR3nt: TGCGCCAGCAGCCAAGACAGGGATGCGGCAATCGGCGGCACTGAAGCTTTCTTT
abundance: .; d_gene: TRBD2; len: 19; v_gene: TRBV27; j_gene: TRBJ2-3; CDR3aa: CASSLGSGGSGGRTDTQYF; CDR3nt: TGTGCCAGCAGTTTAGGATCCGGTGGATCGGGGGGTCGCACAGATACGCAGTATTTT
abundance: .; d_gene: .; len: 14; v_gene: TRBV11-2; j_gene: TRBJ2-1; CDR3aa: CASSLVRGRGEQFF; CDR3nt: TGTGCCAGCAGCTTAGTTAGGGGGAGGGGTGAGCAGTTCTTC
abundance: .; d_gene: .; len: 14; v_gene: TRBV12-3/TRBV12-4; j_gene: TRBJ2-7; CDR3aa: CASSFLDRPDEQYF; CDR3nt: TGTGCCAGCAGTTTTCTGGACAGACCCGACGAGCAGTACTTC
abundance: many; d_gene: .; len: 15; v_gene: TRBV4-3; j_gene: TRBJ2-3; CDR3aa: CASSQDPARPDTQYF; CDR3nt: TGCGCCAGCAGCCAAGACCCGGCTAGACCAGATACGCAGTATTTT
abundance: .; d_gene: .; len: 17; v_gene: TRBV7-8; j_gene: TRBJ2-7; CDR3aa: CASSSAGILSSYNEQYF; CDR3nt: TGTGCCAGCAGCTCAGCTGGAATATTGAGCTCCTACAATGAGCAGTACTTC
abundance: many; d_gene: .; len: 14; v_gene: TRBV12-3/TRBV12-4; j_gene: TRBJ2-1; CDR3aa: CASSLRADYNEQFF; CDR3nt: TGTGCCAGCAGTTTGAGGGCAGACTACAATGAGCAGTTCTTC
abundance: .; d_gene: TRBD1; len: 15; v_gene: TRBV6-4; j_gene: TRBJ1-2; CDR3aa: CASSLTGQGTYGYTF; CDR3nt: TGTGCCAGCAGCCTTACGGGACAGGGGACCTATGGCTACACCTTC